The 20 T cell receptor beta chains presented below share a single source sample, sequenced in a study of blood T cell repertoires in COVID-19. Repertoires were generated with immunoSEQ multiplex PCR, while TCRdb's copy carries only in-frame clones and drops some. The sample records 250,000 or so clones, more than 80% being singletons. Sequencing was carried out using PBMCs or T cells enriched from blood (not recorded which). The receptors derive from a woman aged 25 to 39 with acute COVID-19.

The chain carries TRBV28 and TRBJ1-4; tentatively, D is TRBD1 (5 bases). CDR3 size: 14 residues. Trimming cost V 6 bases and J 8 bases, with 16 bases left between them. Per germline, CDR1 MDHEN and CDR2 SYDVKM. DNA of the CDR3: TGTGCCAGCAGCCCCCGCGGGGGTAGAGAAAAACTGTTTTTT. Protein product: CASSPRGGREKLFF.

The rearrangement joins TRBV3-1 (or the pseudogene TRBV3-2) to TRBJ1-3, with TRBD1 as a possible D gene (6 bases). CDR1 and CDR2 from the germline V gene are LGHDT and YNNKEL (reference sequence). Trimming shortened V by 0 bases and J by 4 bases, and 7 bases separated the two germline ends. This CDR3 region has 14 residues. In DNA form, the CDR3 reads TGTGCCAGCAGCCAAGAGACAGGCGGAAACACCATATATTTT. Translation: CASSQETGGNTIYF.

The chain employs TRBV28 and TRBJ1-6; TRBD1 matches at 8 bases. The germline V gene has CDR1 MDHEN and CDR2 SYDVKM. CDR3 size: 14 residues. V was clipped by 6 bases and J by 10 bases; unmatched bases: 8. Here the CDR3 DNA reads TGTGCCAGCAGCCACGGACAGGGCAGATCACCCCTCCACTTT. Protein sequence: CASSHGQGRSPLHF.

This chain connects TRBV18 to TRBJ2-7; D may be TRBD2 (7 bases). The germline V gene encodes CDR1 KGHSH and CDR2 LQKENI. V was cut by 1 base and J by 5 bases, with 9 bases left in between. This CDR3 is 13 amino acids long. The CDR3 DNA follows: TGTGCCAGCTCACCACGGGGGGGCAACGAGCAGTACTTC. Its translation: CASSPRGGNEQYF.

The chain links TRBV2 to TRBJ2-5; 11 bases are shared with TRBD2. This CDR3 contains 16 residues. The germline V gene encodes CDR1 SNHLY and CDR2 FYNNEI. Trimming removed 6 bases from V and 2 bases from J; junction bases left unmatched: 8. The CDR3 DNA reads as TGTGCCAGCAGCCTTGGGGGACTAGCGGTACAAGAGACCCAGTACTTC. Its protein product is CASSLGGLAVQETQYF.

The chain has TRBV7-2 and TRBJ2-2; tentatively, D is TRBD2 (6 bases). In germline, CDR1 is SGHTA, CDR2 FQGNSA. The germline V and J ends were trimmed by 6 bases and 4 bases, with 15 bases remaining between them. The CDR3 loop spans 15 amino acids. The CDR3 DNA follows: TGTGCCAGCAGAAACAGACTAGGCCCCACCGGGGAGCTGTTTTTT. Translating it yields CASRNRLGPTGELFF.

The chain carries TRBV28 and TRBJ2-7; D ambiguous. Trimming removed 5 bases at V and 0 bases at J, with 11 bases between. CDR1 MDHEN and CDR2 SYDVKM come from the germline V gene. The CDR3 runs 14 residues. The CDR3 reads CASSPLFSSYEQYF. The CDR3 DNA follows: TGTGCCAGCAGTCCCTTATTTAGCTCCTACGAGCAGTACTTC.

CDR3 sequence reads: CASSAGLGLEQFF. The CDR3 DNA sequence: TGTGCCAGCAGCGCAGGACTAGGCCTTGAGCAGTTCTTC. The chain recombines TRBV11-2 with TRBJ2-1; 7 bases match TRBD2. CDR3 length: 13 residues. V dropped 5 bases and J dropped 9; count of bases not matched to a gene: 7. The germline gives CDR1 SGHAT, CDR2 FQNNGV. The entire variable domain, with the rest obtained from reference TRBV11-2 and TRBJ2-1, is as follows: EAGVAQSPRYKIIEKRQSVAFWCNPISGHATLYWYQQILGQGPKLLIQFQNNGVVDDSQLPKDRFSAERLKGVDSTLKIQPAKLEDSAVYLCASSAGLGLEQFFGPGTRLTVL.

The chain combines TRBV20-1 with TRBJ2-1; no clear D gene. From germline, CDR1 is DFQATT and CDR2 SNEGSKA (reference sequence). The CDR3 has 11 residues. In nucleotides, the CDR3 is TGCAGCCGGTCCCCTCTGAATGAGCAGTTCTTC. Amino acids: CSRSPLNEQFF.

Only a few counts were recorded for this clone. V gene TRBV5-4 combines with J gene TRBJ1-2; D possibly corresponds to TRBD1 (5 bases). Germline V gene lookup returns CDR1 SGHNT and CDR2 YYREEE (reference sequence). V lost 6 bases and J lost 8, with 17 bases in between. The CDR3 runs to 13 residues. The CDR3 sequence: CASKSEGAWGYTF. The CDR3 DNA is TGTGCCAGCAAGAGTGAAGGGGCTTGGGGCTACACCTTC.

V is TRBV10-3 and J is TRBJ2-1, with TRBD1 matching 9 bases. The ends lost 8 bases at V and 7 bases at J; junction bases unmatched: 12. CDR1 ENHRY and CDR2 SYGVKD come from the germline V gene. CDR3 length equals 15 residues. This CDR3 reads CAIEKAGTGRNEQFF. Written as DNA, the CDR3 is TGTGCCATCGAAAAAGCCGGGACAGGGCGTAATGAGCAGTTCTTC.

The chain joins TRBV5-1 to TRBJ2-1; TRBD2 matches at 8 bases. CDR1 and CDR2 from the germline V gene are SGHRS and YFSETQ. V lost 4 bases, J lost 0 bases, and 6 bases stayed unmatched. The CDR3 sequence is 16 residues long. CDR3 amino acids: CASSLSSGSSYNEQFF. The CDR3 DNA reads TGCGCCAGCAGCCTATCTAGCGGGTCCTCCTACAATGAGCAGTTCTTC.

The chain employs TRBV28 and TRBJ1-5, with unresolved D. The V end was cut by 5 bases, the J end by 2 bases, with 13 bases between. The CDR3 spans 15 residues. Germline CDR1 MDHEN, CDR2 SYDVKM. CDR3 DNA sequence: TGTGCCAGCAGTACAACGGGGTTTGGCAATCAGCCCCAGCATTTT. This codes for CASSTTGFGNQPQHF.

CDR3 bases: TGTGCCAGCTCAAGACAGGGGGTGGATGAGACCCAGTACTTC. Residues: CASSRQGVDETQYF. The chain is built from TRBV18 and TRBJ2-5; 9 bases are shared with TRBD1. The V and J ends lost 5 bases and 5 bases, in that order; junction bases with no gene match: 6. The germline V gene encodes CDR1 KGHSH and CDR2 LQKENI. The CDR3 extends over 14 amino acids. The whole variable domain, remainder taken from reference TRBV18 and TRBJ2-5, is NAGVMQNPRHLVRRRGQEARLRCSPMKGHSHVYWYRQLPEEGLKFMVYLQKENIIDESGMPKERFSAEFPKEGPSILRIQQVVRGDSAAYFCASSRQGVDETQYFGPGTRLLVL.

The chain couples TRBV6-2 or TRBV6-3 to TRBJ2-1; 7 bases are a match to TRBD2. Per the germline V gene, CDR1 is MNHEY and CDR2 is SVGEGT. The CDR3 length is 17 residues. J gave up 4 bases and V 0 bases, and 9 bases lay outside the gene matches. This chain's CDR3 is CASSYSPPAGLYNEQFF. CDR3 in DNA: TGTGCCAGCAGTTACTCCCCCCCAGCGGGGCTGTACAATGAGCAGTTCTTC.

This clone was found a few times. The V gene is TRBV5-1, the J gene TRBJ2-2; 7 nucleotides align to TRBD2. Trimming removed 1 base from V and 3 bases from J; junction bases left unmatched: 0. The V gene's germline CDR1 is SGHRS and CDR2 YFSETQ. The CDR3 is made up of 14 amino acids. The CDR3 DNA sequence: TGCGCCAGCAGCTTGCGGGAGGACACCGGGGAGCTGTTTTTT. This sequence encodes CASSLREDTGELFF.

V usage is TRBV15 and J usage is TRBJ1-1; D ambiguous. From germline, CDR1 is LNHNV and CDR2 YYDKDF (reference sequence). The CDR3 contains 16 residues. Trimming took off 0 bases at V and 4 bases at J, with 15 bases between the two ends. The CDR3 coding sequence is TGTGCCACCAGCAGAGATGCGGGGTCTGGAAGCACTGAAGCTTTCTTT. It encodes CATSRDAGSGSTEAFF.

The chain uses TRBV4-1 and TRBJ1-4, with 11 bases identical to TRBD1. The CDR3 contains 14 residues. V lost 4 bases and J lost 6; bases outside the gene matches: 1. The germline V gene encodes CDR1 MGHRA and CDR2 YSYEKL. Written as DNA, the CDR3 is TGCGCCAGCAGCCGGGACAGGGGGGATGAAAAACTGTTTTTT. It codes for CASSRDRGDEKLFF.

V gene TRBV14 combines with J gene TRBJ1-1, with D uncertain. Trimming shortened V by 1 base and J by 1 base, and 7 bases separated the two germline ends. The CDR3 is made up of 14 amino acids. Germline loops: CDR1 SGHDN, CDR2 FVKESK. The CDR3 DNA sequence: TGTGCCAGCAGCCAAGGGGCTGAGAACACTGAAGCTTTCTTT. Its protein is CASSQGAENTEAFF.

This chain connects TRBV24-1 to TRBJ1-2; TRBD1 aligns across 9 bases. The junction had 5 bases not matched to a gene; V was cut back by 3 bases and J by 7 bases. From germline, CDR1 is KGHDR and CDR2 SFDVKD. The CDR3 is 14 residues long. The CDR3 nucleotides read TGTGCCACCAGTGATCCGGGACAGGGTGGTGGCTACACCTTC. This encodes CATSDPGQGGGYTF.